This T cell receptor (beta chain) stems from a study of cytomegalovirus exposure and HLA in healthy donors. Study findings and constraints: TCR beta V- and J-gene trimming was later associated with a missense DCLRE1C variant. Using a false discovery rate of 0.05, a later analysis showed that about 16,000 TCR beta sequences were associated with HLA alleles. The study labeled 164 TCR beta chains cytomegalovirus-associated.

With respect to this clone: Its antigen is not identified.

A multiplex PCR was run with 60 Vbeta primers and 13 Jbeta primers. Libraries were prepared by immunoSEQ multiplex PCR; TCRdb keeps only in-frame clonotypes and omits some of them. The sample contains approximately 140,000 clones, less than 85% of which appear only once. The CDR3 has 18 amino acids. Germline CDR1 MGHRA, CDR2 YSYEKL. V lost 1 base to trimming and J lost 1 base, with 20 bases between them. Everyone who donated was a healthy bone marrow donor. Sequenced: PBMCs. The chain links TRBV4-1 to TRBJ2-7; D call uncertain. The source of this sequence is a man aged 45-65 years in good health and CMV-seropositive. CDR3 DNA sequence: TGCGCCAGCAGCCAAGTGGCTATAAGAGGCTCGAGATCCTACGAGCAGTACTTC. Its translation: CASSQVAIRGSRSYEQYF.